One sample yielded the 18 T cell receptor beta chains listed below, sequenced in a study of blood T cell repertoires in COVID-19. TCRdb's copy holds only in-frame clones and misses some; the assay was immunoSEQ multiplex PCR. The sample contains around 150,000 clones, around 84% of which appear only once. The sample comprised peripheral blood. The receptors were sampled from an older woman with COVID-19, enrolled during active disease.

The chain has TRBV14 and TRBJ2-5; D perhaps matches TRBD2 (7 bases). The germline gives CDR1 SGHDN, CDR2 FVKESK. The CDR3 has 17 residues. Trimming stripped 3 bases from V and 4 bases from J, with 21 bases between. The CDR3 protein is CASSHTSLGGRGETQYF. The CDR3 region has the DNA TGTGCCAGCAGCCATACTAGCCTCGGGGGGCGTGGAGAGACCCAGTACTTC.

This clone was recorded once. The chain is built from TRBV10-3 and TRBJ2-3; D gene unclear. The length of the CDR3 is 12 residues. CDR1 and CDR2 (germline): ENHRY, SYGVKD. V was cut by 0 bases and J by 9 bases, with 7 bases left in between. The CDR3 loop reads CAISESGSTQYF. CDR3 nucleotides: TGTGCCATCAGTGAGTCAGGTAGCACGCAGTATTTT.

This clone was seen just once. The chain combines TRBV5-5 with TRBJ2-3, with 9 bases lining up with TRBD2. The V and J ends lost 2 bases and 0 bases, in that order; junction bases with no gene match: 10. CDR1 is SGHKS, CDR2 YYEKEE, per germline (reference sequence). This CDR3 spans 18 amino acids. The CDR3 reads CASSLVVAGALSTDTQYF. Here the CDR3 DNA reads TGTGCCAGCAGCTTAGTAGTAGCGGGGGCCCTTAGCACAGATACGCAGTATTTT.

This rearrangement joins TRBV7-2 to TRBJ2-1; 8 bases line up with TRBD2. The junction had 3 bases not matched to a gene; V was cut back by 2 bases and J by 0 bases. The CDR3 loop spans 16 amino acids. In germline, CDR1 is SGHTA, CDR2 FQGNSA. DNA of the CDR3: TGTGCCAGCAGCTTAACCGGGACTAGCTCCTACAATGAGCAGTTCTTC. Residues: CASSLTGTSSYNEQFF.

As DNA, the CDR3 is TGTGCCATCAGTGAGTCGACACGAGATGAAGCTTTCTTT. It encodes CAISESTRDEAFF. The chain recombines TRBV10-3 with TRBJ1-1; D gene unclear. Trimming pared 0 bases from V and 7 bases from J, leaving 9 bases between. Germline-derived CDR1 and CDR2 are ENHRY and SYGVKD. The CDR3 consists of 13 residues.

In nucleotides, the CDR3 is TGTGCCAGTAGTAGACCCGGGACACTGAACACTGAAGCTTTCTTT. As protein: CASSRPGTLNTEAFF. The rearrangement joins TRBV19 to TRBJ1-1, with D possibly being TRBD1 (6 bases). V was pared by 4 bases and J by 0 bases, with 12 bases between. The length of the CDR3 is 15 residues. Per the germline V gene, CDR1 is LNHDA and CDR2 is SQIVND (reference sequence).

The rearrangement uses TRBV27 and TRBJ2-5, with 9 bases matching TRBD1. J gave up 1 base and V 4 bases, and 13 bases lay outside the gene matches. Germline CDR1 and CDR2: MNHEY and SMNVEV (reference sequence). CDR3 size: 18 residues. The CDR3 DNA follows: TGTGCCAGCAGTTCCAGGCCCCCCGGGACAGGGCTCCAAGAGACCCAGTACTTC. This encodes CASSSRPPGTGLQETQYF.

The J gene is TRBJ2-1, the V gene TRBV24-1, with 11 bases aligning to TRBD2. The V and J ends lost 3 bases and 4 bases, in that order; junction bases with no gene match: 13. The germline CDR1 and CDR2 sequences are KGHDR and SFDVKD. The CDR3 covers 19 residues. CDR3 in amino acids: CATSDPAFQSSGGYNEQFF. The DNA of the CDR3 is TGTGCCACCAGTGATCCCGCCTTCCAGTCTAGCGGGGGGTACAATGAGCAGTTCTTC.

Only one count was recorded for this clone. The chain combines TRBV14 with TRBJ1-1, with D unclear. Trimming cost V 0 bases and J 7 bases, with 12 bases left between them. The germline CDR1 and CDR2 sequences are SGHDN and FVKESK. This CDR3 region has 14 residues. CDR3 bases: TGTGCCAGCAGCCAAGATCTTGCGTTCATTGAAGCTTTCTTT. Its translation: CASSQDLAFIEAFF.

This rearrangement joins TRBV19 to TRBJ1-4; D might be TRBD1 (6 bases). This CDR3 has 18 amino acids. The V gene's germline CDR1 is LNHDA and CDR2 SQIVND (reference sequence). The V and J ends lost 7 bases and 5 bases respectively, with 26 bases between them. The chain's CDR3 is CASTLVGQLLHKNEKLFF. The CDR3 nucleotides read TGTGCCAGTACCTTGGTAGGACAGCTTCTCCACAAAAATGAAAAACTGTTTTTT.

V is TRBV5-1 and J is TRBJ2-1, with TRBD2 matching over 14 bases. The CDR3 extends over 16 amino acids. From germline, CDR1 is SGHRS and CDR2 YFSETQ. V lost 6 bases and J lost 4; bases outside the gene matches: 6. The CDR3 bases are TGCGCCAGCACCCGGGGACTAGCGGGGGAGTACAATGAGCAGTTCTTC. As protein: CASTRGLAGEYNEQFF.

V and J are TRBV10-3 and TRBJ2-1, with 9 bases fitting TRBD1. Germline assignment: CDR1 ENHRY and CDR2 SYGVKD. After removal of 4 bases from V and 7 bases from J, the junction contained 11 bases not matched to a gene. The CDR3 sequence is 16 residues long. The CDR3 is CAISARSGQGGNEQFF. In DNA form, the CDR3 reads TGTGCCATCAGTGCGAGATCGGGACAGGGTGGGAATGAGCAGTTCTTC.

V and J are TRBV27 and TRBJ2-1; 10 bases align to TRBD2. The trim removed 6 bases at V and 9 bases at J, leaving 5 bases unmatched. CDR1 is MNHEY and CDR2 is SMNVEV in the germline V gene (reference sequence). The CDR3 runs 13 residues. The CDR3 loop is CASRLAGRGEQFF. CDR3 sequence (DNA): TGTGCCAGCAGACTAGCGGGAAGGGGTGAGCAGTTCTTC.

The J gene is TRBJ2-7, the V gene TRBV5-1; D is perhaps TRBD1 (6 bases). This CDR3 comprises 14 residues. Trimming shortened V by 3 bases and J by 1 base, and 11 bases separated the two germline ends. CDR1 is SGHRS, CDR2 YFSETQ, per germline. The CDR3 sequence: CASSSRTESYEQYF. The DNA for the CDR3 is TGCGCCAGCAGCTCGAGGACAGAGTCCTACGAGCAGTACTTC.

This chain connects TRBV5-1 to TRBJ1-1, with D perhaps matching TRBD1 (5 bases). The CDR3 has 15 residues. The germline CDR1 and CDR2 sequences are SGHRS and YFSETQ. The V and J ends lost 0 bases and 12 bases respectively, with 21 bases between them. CDR3 in amino acids: CASSLEIGTGGGPFF. The DNA for the CDR3 is TGCGCCAGCAGCTTGGAGATAGGTACAGGCGGGGGACCTTTCTTT. Full variable domain (rest looked up from reference TRBV5-1 and TRBJ1-1): KAGVTQTPRYLIKTRGQQVTLSCSPISGHRSVSWYQQTPGQGLQFLFEYFSETQRNKGNFPGRFSGRQFSNSRSEMNVSTLELGDSALYLCASSLEIGTGGGPFFGQGTRLTVV.

This clone has a single count. This chain links TRBV5-6 with TRBJ2-3; 8 nucleotides line up with TRBD1. CDR3 length: 15 amino acids. CDR1 and CDR2 from the germline V gene are SGHDT and YYEEEE. With 2 bases clipped from V and 2 bases from J, the junction kept 4 bases outside the gene matches. CDR3: CASSFYRGITDTQYF. As DNA, the CDR3 is TGTGCCAGCAGCTTCTACAGGGGGATCACAGATACGCAGTATTTT.

This sequence joins TRBV25-1 and TRBJ2-5; 7 bases fit TRBD2. This CDR3 has 15 residues. The V segment lost 5 bases and the J segment 5 bases; nucleotides outside the gene matches: 11. Germline CDR1 reads MGHDK; CDR2 reads SYGVNS. The DNA for the CDR3 is TGTGCCAGCAGTCTAGTACGGGGGGTGAGGGAGACCCAGTACTTC. Translated, it gives CASSLVRGVRETQYF.

The chain is built from TRBV18 and TRBJ2-3; no clear D. Looked up from germline, CDR1 is KGHSH and CDR2 is LQKENI. CDR3 size: 14 residues. V dropped 3 bases and J dropped 5 bases, with 12 bases sitting between them. CDR3 DNA: TGTGCCAGCTCACCGGCGGATATTAGAGATACGCAGTATTTT. The encoded protein is CASSPADIRDTQYF.